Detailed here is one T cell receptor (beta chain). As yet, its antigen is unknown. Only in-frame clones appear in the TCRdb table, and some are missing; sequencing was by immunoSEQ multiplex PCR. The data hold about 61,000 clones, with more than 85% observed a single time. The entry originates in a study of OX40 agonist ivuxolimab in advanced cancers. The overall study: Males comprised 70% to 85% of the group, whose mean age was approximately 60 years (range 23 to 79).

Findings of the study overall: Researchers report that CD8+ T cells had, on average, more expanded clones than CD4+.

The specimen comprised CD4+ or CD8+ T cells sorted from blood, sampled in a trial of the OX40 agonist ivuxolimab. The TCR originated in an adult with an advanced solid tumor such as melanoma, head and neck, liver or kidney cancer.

In DNA, the CDR3 is TGTGCCAGCAGACCACAGGGAAACACTGAAGCTTTCTTT. Translation gives CASRPQGNTEAFF. This chain uses TRBV6-5 with TRBJ1-1, with D possibly matching TRBD1 (6 bases). Germline-derived CDR1 and CDR2 are MNHEY and SVGAGI. Trimming cost V 6 bases and J 2 bases, with 10 bases left between them. The CDR3 runs 13 residues.